This T cell receptor (beta chain) is drawn from a study of early stage breast cancer tumors. For the study at large: Eight ER+/PR+/HER2- tumors were invasive ductal; four were invasive lobular. Findings of the study overall: Blood repertoires resembled normal breast more than tumor. Compared with adjacent normal breast tissue, tumors showed 2 to 2.5-fold greater T cell density and higher clonality. Commonly generated sequences made up most enriched TCRB sequences shared between patients.

To note about this clone: Its antigen is still unknown.

Looked up from germline, CDR1 is ENHRY and CDR2 is SYGVKD. The CDR3 is 15 residues long. The J segment lost 5 bases and the V segment lost 3 bases, leaving 6 bases of the junction unmatched. Produced via immunoSEQ multiplex PCR; TCRdb's table is partial and in-frame only. In the table there are roughly 20,000 clones, more than 70% of which are singletons. This chain joins TRBV10-3 and TRBJ2-7; 11 nucleotides match TRBD1. This sequence originates from a person aged 70 to 80 with breast cancer. Sequencing was carried out using blood. The CDR3 bases are TGTGCCATCAGTGACCTGGGACAGGGGGGCAACGAGCAGTACTTC. Protein product: CAISDLGQGGNEQYF.